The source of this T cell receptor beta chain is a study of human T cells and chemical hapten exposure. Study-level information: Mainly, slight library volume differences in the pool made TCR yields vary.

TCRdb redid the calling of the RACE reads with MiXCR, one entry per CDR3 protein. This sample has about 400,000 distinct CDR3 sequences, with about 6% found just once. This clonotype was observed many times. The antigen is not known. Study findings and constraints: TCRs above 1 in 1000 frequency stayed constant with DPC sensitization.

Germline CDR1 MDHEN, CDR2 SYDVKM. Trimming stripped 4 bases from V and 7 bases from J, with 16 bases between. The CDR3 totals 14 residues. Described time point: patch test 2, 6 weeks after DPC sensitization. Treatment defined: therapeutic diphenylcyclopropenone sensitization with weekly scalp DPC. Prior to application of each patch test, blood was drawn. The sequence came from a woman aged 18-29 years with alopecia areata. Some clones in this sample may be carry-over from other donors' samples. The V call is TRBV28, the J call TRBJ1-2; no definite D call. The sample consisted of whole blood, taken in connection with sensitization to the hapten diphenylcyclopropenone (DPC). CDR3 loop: CASSSQDSPTGYTF. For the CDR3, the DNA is TGTGCCAGCAGTTCTCAGGACTCCCCGACTGGCTACACCTTC.